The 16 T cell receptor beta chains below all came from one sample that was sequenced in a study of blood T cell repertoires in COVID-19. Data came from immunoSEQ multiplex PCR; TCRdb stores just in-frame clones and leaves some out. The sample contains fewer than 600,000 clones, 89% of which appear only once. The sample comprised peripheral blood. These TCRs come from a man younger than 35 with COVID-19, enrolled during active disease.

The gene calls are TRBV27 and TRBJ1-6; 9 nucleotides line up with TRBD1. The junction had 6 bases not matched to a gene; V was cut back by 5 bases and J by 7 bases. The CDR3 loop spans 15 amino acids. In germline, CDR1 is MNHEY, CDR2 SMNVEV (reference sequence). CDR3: CASSPAGTGNSPLHF. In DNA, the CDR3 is TGTGCCAGCAGTCCAGCCGGGACAGGGAATTCACCCCTCCACTTT.

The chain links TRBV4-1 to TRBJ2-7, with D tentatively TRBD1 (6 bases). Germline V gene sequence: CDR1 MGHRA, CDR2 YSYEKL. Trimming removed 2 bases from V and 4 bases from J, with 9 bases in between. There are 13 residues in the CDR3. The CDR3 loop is CASSQIGQYEQYF. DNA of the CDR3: TGCGCCAGCAGCCAAATCGGACAGTACGAGCAGTACTTC.

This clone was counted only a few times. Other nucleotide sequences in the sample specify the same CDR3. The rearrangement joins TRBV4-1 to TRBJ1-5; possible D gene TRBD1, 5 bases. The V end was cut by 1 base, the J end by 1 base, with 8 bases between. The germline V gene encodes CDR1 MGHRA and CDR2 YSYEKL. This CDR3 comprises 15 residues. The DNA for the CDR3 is TGCGCCAGCAGCCAAGTAGGGGCGAGCAATCAGCCCCAGCATTTT. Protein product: CASSQVGASNQPQHF.

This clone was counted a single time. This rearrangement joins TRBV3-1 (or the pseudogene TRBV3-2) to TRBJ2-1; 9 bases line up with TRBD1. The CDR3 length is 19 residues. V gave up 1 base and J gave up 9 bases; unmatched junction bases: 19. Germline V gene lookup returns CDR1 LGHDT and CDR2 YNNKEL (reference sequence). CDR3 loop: CASSQGTGEMNLLGGEQFF. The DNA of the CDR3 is TGTGCCAGCAGCCAAGGGACAGGGGAAATGAACCTGTTAGGGGGTGAGCAGTTCTTC.

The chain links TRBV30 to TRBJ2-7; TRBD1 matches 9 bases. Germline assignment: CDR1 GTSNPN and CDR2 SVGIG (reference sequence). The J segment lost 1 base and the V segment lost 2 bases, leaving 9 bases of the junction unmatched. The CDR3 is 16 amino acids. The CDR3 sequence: CAWSSQFGTGSYEQYF. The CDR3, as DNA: TGTGCCTGGAGTTCCCAATTCGGGACAGGGTCCTACGAGCAGTACTTC.

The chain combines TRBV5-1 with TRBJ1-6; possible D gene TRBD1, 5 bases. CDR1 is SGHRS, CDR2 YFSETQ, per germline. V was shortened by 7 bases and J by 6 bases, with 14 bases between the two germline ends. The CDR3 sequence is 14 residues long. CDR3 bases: TGCGCCAGCGGCACAGGTGAAACTAATTCACCCCTCCACTTT. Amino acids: CASGTGETNSPLHF.

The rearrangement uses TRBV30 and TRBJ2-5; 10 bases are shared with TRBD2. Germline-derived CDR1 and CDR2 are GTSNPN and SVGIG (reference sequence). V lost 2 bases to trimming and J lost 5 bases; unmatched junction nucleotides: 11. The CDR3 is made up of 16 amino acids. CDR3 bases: TGTGCCTGGAGTAAAGGGACTAGCGTATTGTGGGAGACCCAGTACTTC. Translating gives CAWSKGTSVLWETQYF.

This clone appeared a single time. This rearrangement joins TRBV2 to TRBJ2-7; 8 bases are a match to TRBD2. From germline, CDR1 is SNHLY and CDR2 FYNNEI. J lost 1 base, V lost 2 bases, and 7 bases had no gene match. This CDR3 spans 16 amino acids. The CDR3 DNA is TGTGCCAGCAGTGAACGGGGGGGACGGATGTCCTACGAGCAGTACTTC. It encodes CASSERGGRMSYEQYF.

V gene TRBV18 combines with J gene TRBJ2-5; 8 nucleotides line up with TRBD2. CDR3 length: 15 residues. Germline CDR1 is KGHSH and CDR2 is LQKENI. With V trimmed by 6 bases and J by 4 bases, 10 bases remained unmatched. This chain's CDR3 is CASSAGGTLGETQYF. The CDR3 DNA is TGTGCCAGCTCGGCGGGGGGCACCCTCGGAGAGACCCAGTACTTC.

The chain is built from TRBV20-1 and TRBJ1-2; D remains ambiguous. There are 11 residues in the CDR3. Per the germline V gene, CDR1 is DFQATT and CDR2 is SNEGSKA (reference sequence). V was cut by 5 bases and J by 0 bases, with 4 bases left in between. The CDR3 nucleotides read TGCAGTGCTGCGGCTAACTATGGCTACACCTTC. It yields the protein CSAAANYGYTF.

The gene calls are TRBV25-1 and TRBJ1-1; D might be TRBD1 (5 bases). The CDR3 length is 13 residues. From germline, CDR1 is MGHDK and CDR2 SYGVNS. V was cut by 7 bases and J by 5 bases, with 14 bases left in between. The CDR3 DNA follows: TGTGCCAGCACGGGGGGAAGCGTTACTGAAGCTTTCTTT. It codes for CASTGGSVTEAFF.

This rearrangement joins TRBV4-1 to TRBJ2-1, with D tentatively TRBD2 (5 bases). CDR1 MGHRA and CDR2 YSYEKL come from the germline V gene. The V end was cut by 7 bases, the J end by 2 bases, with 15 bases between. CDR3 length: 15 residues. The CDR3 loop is CASKPGLPTYNEQFF. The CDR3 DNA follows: TGCGCCAGCAAGCCTGGACTTCCAACCTACAATGAGCAGTTCTTC.

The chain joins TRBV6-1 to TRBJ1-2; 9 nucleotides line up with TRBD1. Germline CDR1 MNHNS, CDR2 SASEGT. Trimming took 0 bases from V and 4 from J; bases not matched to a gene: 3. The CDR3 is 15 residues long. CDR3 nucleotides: TGTGCCAGCAGTGAAGCTAGACAGGGGGTCTATGGCTACACCTTC. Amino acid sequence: CASSEARQGVYGYTF.

This CDR3 reads CASSFNSGYGYTF. Here the CDR3 DNA reads TGTGCCAGCAGTTTTAATTCCGGGTATGGCTACACCTTC. The chain combines TRBV12-3 or TRBV12-4 with TRBJ1-2; D unclear. Trimming shortened V by 3 bases and J by 5 bases, and 10 bases separated the two germline ends. CDR3 length: 13 amino acids.

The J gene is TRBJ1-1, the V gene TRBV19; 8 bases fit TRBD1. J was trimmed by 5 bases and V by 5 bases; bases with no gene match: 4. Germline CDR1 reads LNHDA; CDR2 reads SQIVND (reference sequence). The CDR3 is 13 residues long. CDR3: CASSFGQGTEAFF. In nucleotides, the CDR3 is TGTGCCAGTAGTTTCGGACAGGGAACTGAAGCTTTCTTT.

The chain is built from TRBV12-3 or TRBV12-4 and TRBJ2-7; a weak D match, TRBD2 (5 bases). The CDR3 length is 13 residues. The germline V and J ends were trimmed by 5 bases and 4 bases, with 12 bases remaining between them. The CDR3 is CASSDRTGYEQYF. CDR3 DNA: TGTGCCAGCAGTGATCGGACGGGGTACGAGCAGTACTTC.